Below are 13 T cell receptor beta chains sequenced from a single sample in a study of blood T cell repertoires in COVID-19. The repertoire was sequenced with immunoSEQ multiplex PCR; TCRdb's copy has only in-frame clones and lacks some. Of 200,000 to 250,000 clones in the sample, roughly 85% were seen once. Sequencing was done on a sample of peripheral blood. The receptor source for this set is a woman between 18 and 29 years old with acute or convalescent COVID-19.

About this clone: Germline is not matched at one junction end, which may reflect a read error. Other DNA sequences in this sample translate to the same CDR3. The CDR3 spells CASSIAGGPYEQYF. In DNA form, the CDR3 reads TGTGCCAGTAGCATAGCGGGAGGGCCCTACGAGCAGTACTTC. The rearrangement uses TRBV19 and TRBJ2-7; 11 bases fit TRBD2. The CDR3 is 14 residues long. Germline V gives CDR1 LNHDA, CDR2 SQIVND (reference sequence).

The CDR3 DNA sequence: TGTGCCAGCAGTGATTCAGTAGGGACTAGCGTCCACGAGCAGTACTTC. It codes for CASSDSVGTSVHEQYF. The chain couples TRBV25-1 to TRBJ2-7; 10 nucleotides agree with TRBD2. The V segment lost 3 bases and the J segment 5 bases; nucleotides outside the gene matches: 10. This CDR3 region has 16 residues. Germline CDR1 MGHDK, CDR2 SYGVNS.

This chain uses TRBV19 with TRBJ1-4; D not certain. CDR1 is LNHDA, CDR2 SQIVND, per germline (reference sequence). V was trimmed by 3 bases and J by 4 bases, leaving 18 bases between them. The CDR3 covers 17 residues. Here the CDR3 reads CASSIGGRGRDNEKLFF. DNA of the CDR3: TGTGCCAGTAGTATTGGCGGTCGCGGCAGAGATAATGAAAAACTGTTTTTT.

The CDR3 is CASSPTSSGANVLTF. Written as DNA, the CDR3 is TGCGCCAGCAGCCCGACAAGCTCTGGGGCCAACGTCCTGACTTTC. The gene calls are TRBV5-1 and TRBJ2-6; D remains ambiguous. Germline V gives CDR1 SGHRS, CDR2 YFSETQ. CDR3 size: 15 residues. V was pared by 4 bases and J by 0 bases, with 8 bases between. The variable domain in full, completed from reference TRBV5-1 and TRBJ2-6, reads KAGVTQTPRYLIKTRGQQVTLSCSPISGHRSVSWYQQTPGQGLQFLFEYFSETQRNKGNFPGRFSGRQFSNSRSEMNVSTLELGDSALYLCASSPTSSGANVLTFGAGSRLTVL.

A few counts support this clone. The chain combines TRBV20-1 with TRBJ2-2; 12 bases line up with TRBD2. Trimming took 3 bases from V and 1 from J; bases not matched to a gene: 9. Germline V CDR1 and CDR2: DFQATT, SNEGSKA (reference sequence). The CDR3 runs to 18 residues. CDR3 loop: CSASFPPSGRGNTGELFF. The CDR3, as DNA: TGCAGTGCTAGTTTCCCCCCTAGCGGGAGGGGGAACACCGGGGAGCTGTTTTTT.

Only a few counts were recorded for this clone. The V and J genes are TRBV6-2 or TRBV6-3 and TRBJ1-2, with 10 bases identical to TRBD1. The germline CDR1 and CDR2 sequences are MNHEY and SVGEGT. The V segment lost 5 bases and the J segment 8 bases; nucleotides outside the gene matches: 11. The CDR3 has 15 residues. In nucleotides, the CDR3 is TGTGCCAGCAGTCAAACCGGGACAGGGGTAGAAGGCTACACCTTC. It specifies CASSQTGTGVEGYTF.

This chain uses TRBV24-1 with TRBJ2-3; no clear D. The germline gives CDR1 KGHDR, CDR2 SFDVKD. The CDR3 loop spans 13 amino acids. V was shortened by 2 bases and J by 5 bases, with 7 bases between the two germline ends. The CDR3 region is CATSDYYGDTQYF. The DNA of the CDR3 is TGTGCCACCAGTGATTACTACGGAGATACGCAGTATTTT.

The chain joins TRBV7-2 to TRBJ2-7; no firm D call. CDR1 and CDR2 from the germline V gene are SGHTA and FQGNSA. This CDR3 has 14 amino acids. Deletions cut 6 bases from V and 1 base from J, with 13 bases between. CDR3 nucleotides: TGTGCCAGCAGTGCAAGACTGGATTCCTACGAGCAGTACTTC. Protein sequence: CASSARLDSYEQYF.

CDR3 sequence (DNA): TGTGCCAGCAAGACAGTTTATTCACCCCTCCACTTT. Protein: CASKTVYSPLHF. The rearrangement links TRBV19 to TRBJ1-6; tentative D call: TRBD1 (5 bases). V was shortened by 9 bases and J by 8 bases, with 11 bases between the two germline ends. CDR3 length equals 12 residues. Germline values: CDR1 LNHDA, CDR2 SQIVND (reference sequence).

The rearrangement links TRBV2 to TRBJ1-6; a possible D gene is TRBD1 (5 bases). This CDR3 contains 13 residues. CDR1 and CDR2 (germline): SNHLY, FYNNEI. Trimming left V 6 bases short and J 7 bases short, with 10 bases between. The CDR3 sequence is CASRATENSPLHF. The CDR3 DNA follows: TGTGCCAGCAGGGCGACAGAAAATTCACCCCTCCACTTT. Full variable domain (rest looked up from reference TRBV2 and TRBJ1-6): EPEVTQTPSHQVTQMGQEVILRCVPISNHLYFYWYRQILGQKVEFLVSFYNNEISEKSEIFDDQFSVERPDGSNFTLKIRSTKLEDSAMYFCASRATENSPLHFGNGTRLTVT.

This clone was found many times. The V call is TRBV19, the J call TRBJ1-6, with unresolved D. CDR3 size: 12 residues. CDR1 is LNHDA, CDR2 SQIVND, per germline (reference sequence). V was trimmed by 4 bases and J by 9 bases, leaving 7 bases between them. CDR3 sequence: CASSTGSSPLHF. The CDR3 nucleotides are TGTGCCAGTAGTACCGGGAGTTCACCCCTCCACTTT.

The chain has TRBV29-1 and TRBJ2-7; the match to TRBD1 covers 10 bases. The germline V gene has CDR1 SQVTM and CDR2 ANQGSEA. J lost 2 bases, V lost 8 bases, and 9 bases had no gene match. The CDR3 runs 14 residues. The CDR3 spells CSQTGTGDPYEQYF. As DNA, the CDR3 is TGCAGCCAAACCGGGACAGGGGACCCCTACGAGCAGTACTTC.

This sequence joins TRBV10-3 and TRBJ2-5; D perhaps matches TRBD1 (5 bases). The V end lost 6 bases, the J end lost 2 bases, and 10 bases lay between the germline ends. The CDR3 runs to 13 residues. The germline V gene encodes CDR1 ENHRY and CDR2 SYGVKD. The CDR3 here is CAISKQVQETQYF. The CDR3 bases are TGTGCCATCAGCAAACAGGTACAAGAGACCCAGTACTTC.